This T cell receptor (beta chain) was identified during a study of T-cell memory formation after mild COVID-19. Overall study: TCR clustering was largely donor specific. General study points: Specificity for SARS-CoV-2 was not confirmed among the second-wave clones peaking on day 37. Those CD4+ clones that contracted were mainly in CM and EM (CD8+ ones in EMRA).

TCRdb processed the 5' RACE reads anew with MiXCR; each CDR3 protein has one entry. Of 250,000 to 350,000 distinct CDR3 sequences in the sample, about 13% are singletons; the top ten hold over 20%. This clonotype has more than one count but fewer than ten. Its antigen is still unknown. Germline loops: CDR1 MNHNY, CDR2 SVGAGI (reference sequence). V was shortened by 0 bases and J by 1 base, with 7 bases between the two germline ends. There are 14 residues in the CDR3. The source of this sequence is a man younger than 35 who had mild COVID-19 (a few samples of this study predate the infection). Cell type and time point are not known. Sequenced sample: PBMCs or a T cell subset sorted from them (not recorded which). The chain is built from TRBV6-6 and TRBJ2-7; D remains unclear. The CDR3 spells CASSYSPASYEQYF. For the CDR3, the DNA is TGTGCCAGCAGTTACTCGCCAGCTTCCTACGAGCAGTACTTC.